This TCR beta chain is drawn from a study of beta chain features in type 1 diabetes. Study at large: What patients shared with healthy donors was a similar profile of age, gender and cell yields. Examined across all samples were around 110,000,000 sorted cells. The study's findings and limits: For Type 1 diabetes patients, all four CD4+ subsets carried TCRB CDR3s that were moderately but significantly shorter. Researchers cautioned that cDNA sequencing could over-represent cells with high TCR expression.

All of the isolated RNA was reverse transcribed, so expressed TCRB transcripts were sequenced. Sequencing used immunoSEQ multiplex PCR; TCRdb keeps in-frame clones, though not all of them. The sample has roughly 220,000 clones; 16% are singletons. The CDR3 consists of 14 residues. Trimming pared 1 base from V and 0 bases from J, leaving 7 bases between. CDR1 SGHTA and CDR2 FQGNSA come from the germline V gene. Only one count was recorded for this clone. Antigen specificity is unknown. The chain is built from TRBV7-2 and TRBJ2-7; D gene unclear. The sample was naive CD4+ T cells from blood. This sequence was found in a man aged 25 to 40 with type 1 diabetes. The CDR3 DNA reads TGTGCCAGCAGCTTAGACGGTAGCTCCTACGAGCAGTACTTC. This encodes CASSLDGSSYEQYF.